Included here is one TCR beta chain sequence, with context. The data are from a study of blood T cell repertoires in COVID-19. The overall study: PBMCs, B-cell-depleted T cells, or T cells provided the cDNA or gDNA that made up the material.

The ends were cut back, 4 bases at V and 3 bases at J, with 9 bases in the middle. Germline V gene sequence: CDR1 SGHRS, CDR2 YFSETQ. This CDR3 spans 13 amino acids. In the authors' methods: The authors estimated nucleated cell counts from reference gene primer amplification. Clones were read by immunoSEQ multiplex PCR, and TCRdb kept only the in-frame ones, dropping some. V and J calls and clone size are copied from that table; D and trimming were computed from the DNA. The table lists 200,000 to 300,000 clones, roughly 79% of them singletons. The rearrangement links TRBV5-1 to TRBJ2-3; TRBD2 might be the D (5 bases). The TCR was taken from an elderly woman with acute or convalescent COVID-19. Sequencing used peripheral blood. Here the CDR3 DNA reads TGCGCCAGCAGCCAACTAGAAACAGATACGCAGTATTTT. It translates to CASSQLETDTQYF.